The next 30 T cell receptor beta chains were all read from a single sample in a study of cytomegalovirus exposure and HLA in healthy donors. The PCR contained 60 Vbeta and 13 Jbeta primers. TCRdb's copy holds only in-frame clones and misses some; the assay was immunoSEQ multiplex PCR. The data hold a few hundred thousand clones, with around nine tenths observed a single time. The sample consisted of PBMCs. The receptor source for this set is a woman aged 18-29 years in good health and CMV-seronegative.

The chain joins TRBV10-2 to TRBJ1-2, with 7 bases that match TRBD1. The CDR3 is 14 amino acids. CDR1 WSHSY and CDR2 SAAADI come from the germline V gene. V lost 6 bases to trimming and J lost 5 bases; unmatched junction nucleotides: 9. CDR3 in amino acids: CASSDMGQIYGYTF. CDR3 DNA sequence: TGCGCCAGCAGCGATATGGGACAGATTTATGGCTACACCTTC.

The V gene is TRBV5-1, the J gene TRBJ2-3; TRBD2 matches 7 bases. Unmatched junction bases numbered 11, after V lost 5 bases and J lost 5 bases. CDR3 size: 15 residues. Germline CDR1 SGHRS, CDR2 YFSETQ. CDR3 protein: CASSVGGGGGDTQYF. DNA for the CDR3: TGCGCCAGCAGTGTTGGAGGCGGGGGAGGAGATACGCAGTATTTT.

In nucleotides, the CDR3 is TGTGCCAGCAGCGGGGGGGGACGCACAGATACGCAGTATTTT. It codes for CASSGGGRTDTQYF. The chain carries TRBV9 and TRBJ2-3; 7 bases line up with TRBD2. The germline CDR1 and CDR2 sequences are SGDLS and YYNGEE. J gave up 1 base and V 3 bases, and 2 bases lay outside the gene matches. CDR3 size: 14 residues.

The DNA for the CDR3 is TGCGCCAGCAGCTTGCGAGAGGGCCGCTCCTACGAGCAGTACTTC. Translation: CASSLREGRSYEQYF. The chain uses TRBV5-1 and TRBJ2-7, with D perhaps matching TRBD2 (5 bases). Trimming took off 1 base at V and 0 bases at J, with 11 bases between the two ends. The CDR3 has 15 residues. Germline lookup yields CDR1 SGHRS and CDR2 YFSETQ.

The V call is TRBV5-4, the J call TRBJ1-1, with 9 nucleotides matching TRBD1. Germline lookup yields CDR1 SGHNT and CDR2 YYREEE (reference sequence). This CDR3 region has 15 residues. V lost 5 bases to trimming and J lost 0 bases; unmatched junction nucleotides: 5. The chain's CDR3 is CASRTGGNMNTEAFF. The DNA for the CDR3 is TGTGCCAGCAGAACAGGGGGCAACATGAACACTGAAGCTTTCTTT.

The rearrangement uses TRBV5-4 and TRBJ2-1; D call uncertain. Germline V gene lookup returns CDR1 SGHNT and CDR2 YYREEE (reference sequence). V dropped 4 bases and J dropped 4 bases, with 12 bases sitting between them. This CDR3 contains 14 residues. The CDR3 reads CASSPHGPYNEQFF. CDR3 bases: TGTGCCAGCAGCCCCCATGGGCCATACAATGAGCAGTTCTTC.

In this sample, this clone turned up a few times. The V and J genes are TRBV30 and TRBJ1-5; D not certain. The CDR3 is 13 amino acids. The germline V and J ends were trimmed by 2 bases and 0 bases, with 5 bases remaining between them. Per germline, CDR1 GTSNPN and CDR2 SVGIG (reference sequence). The DNA of the CDR3 is TGTGCCTGGAGTACTATTAGCAATCAGCCCCAGCATTTT. Its translation: CAWSTISNQPQHF.

In nucleotides, the CDR3 is TGTGCCAGCAGCAACCCGGGACAGGGCCGGGAGCTGTTTTTT. It codes for CASSNPGQGRELFF. The chain carries TRBV7-3 and TRBJ2-2, with 9 bases fitting TRBD1. Per the germline V gene, CDR1 is SGHTA and CDR2 is FQGTGA. This CDR3 is built from 14 residues. V shed 5 bases, J shed 9 bases, and the junction held 7 bases outside the gene matches.

This chain uses TRBV6-1 with TRBJ1-6; D might be TRBD1 (6 bases). Trimming took 3 bases from V and 8 from J, leaving 11 bases between them. Germline values: CDR1 MNHNS, CDR2 SASEGT. The CDR3 consists of 14 residues. CDR3 sequence (DNA): TGTGCCAGCAGTGAGGGGGCGGACTATTCACCCCTCCACTTT. This codes for CASSEGADYSPLHF.

This chain links TRBV5-1 with TRBJ1-1; TRBD1 is a possible D gene (5 bases). In germline, CDR1 is SGHRS, CDR2 YFSETQ. The CDR3 runs 14 residues. V was clipped by 4 bases and J by 4 bases, with 14 bases between them. CDR3 loop: CASSGTGGSTEAFF. In nucleotides, the CDR3 is TGCGCCAGCAGCGGGACGGGGGGTAGCACTGAAGCTTTCTTT.

This clone was found once. The gene calls are TRBV27 and TRBJ2-1, with TRBD2 matching 14 bases. This CDR3 has 15 amino acids. Looked up from germline, CDR1 is MNHEY and CDR2 is SMNVEV (reference sequence). V lost 4 bases to trimming and J lost 5 bases; unmatched junction nucleotides: 1. CDR3: CASSSTSGGDNEQFF. DNA of the CDR3: TGTGCCAGCAGTTCGACTAGCGGGGGGGACAATGAGCAGTTCTTC.

The chain recombines TRBV6-1 with TRBJ2-3; D is possibly TRBD2 (6 bases). CDR1 and CDR2 (germline): MNHNS, SASEGT. The CDR3 length is 14 residues. Deletions cut 6 bases from V and 5 bases from J, with 15 bases between. This CDR3 is CASRGGILGDTQYF. For the CDR3, the DNA is TGTGCCAGCAGAGGAGGGATCCTCGGAGATACGCAGTATTTT.

The chain is built from TRBV6-5 and TRBJ2-2, with D hard to call. V lost 10 bases, J lost 6 bases, and 9 bases lay in between. This CDR3 is built from 11 residues. Germline values: CDR1 MNHEY, CDR2 SVGAGI. The CDR3 sequence is CATYLAGELFF. DNA for the CDR3: TGTGCCACCTACTTGGCCGGGGAGCTGTTTTTT.

This clone was recorded only once. This chain connects TRBV15 to TRBJ1-3; unclear D gene. Trimming stripped 2 bases from V and 0 bases from J, with 8 bases between. Germline V lookup: CDR1 LNHNV, CDR2 YYDKDF (reference sequence). The CDR3 contains 15 residues. DNA of the CDR3: TGTGCCACCAGCAGACCGGGGAACTCTGGAAACACCATATATTTT. Translated: CATSRPGNSGNTIYF. The whole variable domain, remainder taken from reference TRBV15 and TRBJ1-3, is DAMVIQNPRYQVTQFGKPVTLSCSQTLNHNVMYWYQQKSSQAPKLLFHYYDKDFNNEADTPDNFQSRRPNTSFCFLDIRSPGLGDTAMYLCATSRPGNSGNTIYFGEGSWLTVV.

The genes are TRBV5-1 and TRBJ2-1; 14 bases are shared with TRBD2. There are 19 residues in the CDR3. Germline V CDR1 and CDR2: SGHRS, YFSETQ. V gave up 6 bases and J gave up 8 bases; unmatched junction bases: 19. The CDR3 coding sequence is TGCGCCAGCAACGAAATGACTAGCGGGGGGGTTAGACGGCGCGATGAGCAGTTCTTC. Translation gives CASNEMTSGGVRRRDEQFF.

The chain uses TRBV19 and TRBJ2-7, with 9 bases identical to TRBD1. Germline lookup yields CDR1 LNHDA and CDR2 SQIVND (reference sequence). The length of the CDR3 is 15 residues. Trimming at V came to 5 bases and at J to 2 bases, leaving 7 bases not matched to a gene. The CDR3 loop reads CASSFRDRATYEQYF. In DNA, the CDR3 is TGTGCCAGTAGTTTCCGGGACAGGGCGACCTACGAGCAGTACTTC.

The V call is TRBV5-6, the J call TRBJ1-5; D may be TRBD1 (5 bases). This CDR3 spans 14 amino acids. Germline V gene lookup returns CDR1 SGHDT and CDR2 YYEEEE. The germline V and J ends were trimmed by 1 base and 2 bases, with 7 bases remaining between them. This chain's CDR3 is CASSLWGRNQPQHF. The CDR3, as DNA: TGTGCCAGCAGCTTGTGGGGCCGCAATCAGCCCCAGCATTTT.

The chain joins TRBV20-1 to TRBJ2-7; TRBD1 is a possible D gene (5 bases). Germline CDR1 reads DFQATT; CDR2 reads SNEGSKA (reference sequence). The CDR3 covers 11 residues. Trimming removed 7 bases at V and 5 bases at J, with 12 bases between. CDR3 amino acids: CSGTGSHEQYF. For the CDR3, the DNA is TGCAGTGGAACAGGTTCCCACGAGCAGTACTTC.

This chain uses TRBV6-5 with TRBJ2-1; TRBD2 agrees at 10 bases. The CDR3 is 15 amino acids. The germline CDR1 and CDR2 sequences are MNHEY and SVGAGI. The V gene end was trimmed by 4 bases and the J gene end by 5 bases; junction bases not matched to a gene: 5. CDR3 region: CASSLAGGRNNEQFF. CDR3 nucleotide sequence: TGTGCCAGCAGTTTAGCGGGGGGTAGAAACAATGAGCAGTTCTTC.

V gene TRBV30 combines with J gene TRBJ2-2; maybe TRBD2 (6 bases). The ends were cut back, 4 bases at V and 1 base at J, with 10 bases in the middle. The CDR3 is 14 amino acids. Germline V gene sequence: CDR1 GTSNPN, CDR2 SVGIG (reference sequence). The CDR3 DNA reads TGTGCCTGGACCACTAGCCTGAACACCGGGGAGCTGTTTTTT. Its translation is CAWTTSLNTGELFF. Full variable domain (missing parts from reference TRBV30 and TRBJ2-2): SQTIHQWPATLVQPVGSPLSLECTVEGTSNPNLYWYRQAAGRGLQLLFYSVGIGQISSEVPQNLSASRPQDRQFILSSKKLLLSDSGFYLCAWTTSLNTGELFFGEGSRLTVL.

This clone has only one observation. This chain joins TRBV6-5 and TRBJ2-1; TRBD2 matches at 9 bases. Germline CDR1 is MNHEY and CDR2 is SVGAGI. V trimming: 2 bases; J trimming: 8 bases; junction bases outside the gene matches: 10. There are 16 residues in the CDR3. The CDR3 reads CASSYQGRAGGHEQFF. In nucleotides, the CDR3 is TGTGCCAGCAGTTACCAGGGGAGAGCGGGGGGACATGAGCAGTTCTTC.

The chain links TRBV11-2 to TRBJ2-3; TRBD2 matches 13 bases. CDR1 is SGHAT and CDR2 is FQNNGV in the germline V gene. The CDR3 is made up of 17 amino acids. V was clipped by 1 base and J by 6 bases; unmatched bases: 7. Written as DNA, the CDR3 is TGTGCCAGCAGCTTAGGACTAGCGGGGGGCCAGGTGGATACGCAGTATTTT. Amino acid sequence: CASSLGLAGGQVDTQYF.

The chain is built from TRBV7-3 and TRBJ2-3; 9 bases map to TRBD2. V gave up 0 bases and J gave up 2 bases; unmatched junction bases: 3. The CDR3 has 16 amino acids. The germline CDR1 and CDR2 sequences are SGHTA and FQGTGA. CDR3 bases: TGTGCCAGCAGCTTAACTAGCGGGGGACTCACAGATACGCAGTATTTT. Translating it yields CASSLTSGGLTDTQYF.

CDR3 protein: CASSITGTLGNQPQHF. CDR3 in DNA: TGTGCCAGTAGTATAACAGGGACCTTAGGCAATCAGCCCCAGCATTTT. The V and J genes are TRBV19 and TRBJ1-5; possible D gene TRBD1, 6 bases. The germline V gene encodes CDR1 LNHDA and CDR2 SQIVND (reference sequence). Trimming took 2 bases from V and 2 from J, leaving 13 bases between them. The CDR3 length is 16 residues.

The count of this clone is one. The chain is built from TRBV5-4 and TRBJ2-5, with TRBD2 matching over 15 bases. V shed 3 bases, J shed 4 bases, and the junction held 7 bases outside the gene matches. The germline gives CDR1 SGHNT, CDR2 YYREEE (reference sequence). CDR3 length equals 17 residues. CDR3 in amino acids: CASSCWTSGGAAETQYF. The CDR3 DNA sequence: TGTGCCAGCAGCTGCTGGACTAGCGGGGGGGCCGCAGAGACCCAGTACTTC. The full variable domain, with the rest looked up from reference TRBV5-4 and TRBJ2-5, is ETGVTQSPTHLIKTRGQQVTLRCSSQSGHNTVSWYQQALGQGPQFIFQYYREEENGRGNFPPRFSGLQFPNYSSELNVNALELDDSALYLCASSCWTSGGAAETQYFGPGTRLLVL.

V and J are TRBV18 and TRBJ1-4; D may be TRBD1 (6 bases). Germline V gene data show CDR1 as KGHSH and CDR2 as LQKENI. The V and J ends lost 3 bases and 7 bases respectively, with 9 bases between them. The length of the CDR3 is 13 residues. CDR3 protein: CASSPGAREKLFF. The CDR3 DNA reads as TGTGCCAGCTCACCGGGGGCGCGTGAAAAACTGTTTTTT.

The V and J genes are TRBV9 and TRBJ1-1, with 8 bases lining up with TRBD1. Trimming cost V 6 bases and J 3 bases; bases outside gene matches: 4. Germline-derived CDR1 and CDR2 are SGDLS and YYNGEE. The length of the CDR3 is 13 residues. The CDR3 sequence: CASTQGADTEAFF. Here the CDR3 DNA reads TGTGCCAGCACTCAGGGGGCGGACACTGAAGCTTTCTTT.

V usage is TRBV5-1 and J usage is TRBJ1-1, with TRBD1 matching over 9 bases. Germline-derived CDR1 and CDR2 are SGHRS and YFSETQ. J lost 5 bases, V lost 9 bases, and 11 bases had no gene match. The CDR3 spans 14 residues. This chain's CDR3 is CATRIGTGNTEAFF. CDR3 DNA: TGCGCCACGCGAATCGGGACAGGGAATACTGAAGCTTTCTTT.

The chain is built from TRBV4-1 and TRBJ2-1; 11 bases align to TRBD2. The CDR3 extends over 18 amino acids. V gave up 0 bases and J gave up 2 bases; unmatched junction bases: 6. Germline V gene lookup returns CDR1 MGHRA and CDR2 YSYEKL. This CDR3 is CASSQDSSGGAPYNEQFF. Here the CDR3 DNA reads TGCGCCAGCAGCCAAGATAGTAGCGGGGGGGCACCCTACAATGAGCAGTTCTTC.

This clone was picked up a small number of times. The CDR3 coding sequence is TGTGCCAGTACCCCGCTCCCGGGACAGGGGGCACTCGGATATGGCTACACCTTC. Encoded protein: CASTPLPGQGALGYGYTF. The V gene is TRBV19, the J gene TRBJ1-2; 12 bases line up with TRBD1. Germline V gene data show CDR1 as LNHDA and CDR2 as SQIVND (reference sequence). V lost 7 bases, J lost 5 bases, and 17 bases stayed unmatched. The CDR3 is 18 residues long.